These T cell receptor beta chains were read from a single sample in a study of cytomegalovirus exposure and HLA in healthy donors. The method was immunoSEQ multiplex PCR; TCRdb's version includes in-frame clones alone and lacks a portion of them. The table lists fewer than 200,000 clones, around four fifths of them singletons. What was sequenced was PBMCs. The source is a man aged 35 to 55 in good health and CMV-seropositive. Each CDR3 is given without its conserved first and last residue.

TRBV5-6	TRBJ2-1	ASSLAIGLAYNEQF
TRBV19	TRBJ2-6	ASSIYPGQGAAGANVLT
TRBV5-5	TRBJ2-2	ASSLGRAANTGELF
TRBV11-2	TRBJ2-7	ASSLWGLDEQY
TRBV5-6	TRBJ1-5	ASSLGFSDQPQH
TRBV9	TRBJ2-3	ASSALTDTQY
TRBV28	TRBJ1-2	ASTLRGRGYT
TRBV7-9	TRBJ2-7	ASSSLLGLPEQY
TRBV27	NA	ASSVTEYSYEQY
TRBV28	TRBJ2-2	ASNTPRASGRSGELF
TRBV6-6	TRBJ1-4	ATKEEEKLF
TRBV19	TRBJ2-5	ASTTGETQY
TRBV14	TRBJ2-3	ASSQRVVSTDTQY
TRBV5-1	TRBJ2-2	ASSSGGQTWFANTGELF
TRBV27	TRBJ1-1	ASSVQGLNTEAF
TRBV30	TRBJ2-3	AWSQGGRRDTQY
TRBV5-1	TRBJ2-5	ASSLWGGSETQY
TRBV7-8	TRBJ1-2	ASSATGNYGYT
TRBV28	TRBJ2-5	ASSYPGQEQETQY
TRBV11-2	TRBJ1-3	ASSLDRSGNTIY
TRBV11-2	TRBJ2-7	ASSLYEIYEQY
TRBV4-2	TRBJ2-1	ASSPDNEQF
TRBV30	TRBJ1-1	AWILTKYTEAF
TRBV25-1	TRBJ2-4	ASSDETGEDIQY
TRBV9	TRBJ2-1	ASSGRLAGGYNEQF
TRBV6-1	TRBJ2-7	ASSRSGTVEQY
TRBV5-1	TRBJ2-1	ASSLVPGLAGGAGSYNEQF
TRBV5-6	TRBJ2-3	ASSMGLAVTDTQY
TRBV19	TRBJ1-2	ASSPFGGAVNGYT
TRBV6-1	TRBJ2-2	ATRWVAGGTGELF
TRBV4-3	TRBJ2-2	ASSLGLGLSNTGELF
TRBV5-8	TRBJ1-1	ASSLTGSDTEAF
TRBV29-1	TRBJ2-7	SVGLGGSEQY